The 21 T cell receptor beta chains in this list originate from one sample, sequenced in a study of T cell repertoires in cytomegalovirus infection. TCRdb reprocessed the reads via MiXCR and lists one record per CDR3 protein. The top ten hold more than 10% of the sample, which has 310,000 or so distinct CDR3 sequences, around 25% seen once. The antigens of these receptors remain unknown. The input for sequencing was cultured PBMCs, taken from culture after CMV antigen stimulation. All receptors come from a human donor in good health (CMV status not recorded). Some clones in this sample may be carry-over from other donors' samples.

CDR3 DNA: TGTGCCAGCAGTGGGCGGGAGACCTACAATGAGCAGTTCTTC. Amino acid sequence: CASSGRETYNEQFF. This chain connects TRBV12-3 or TRBV12-4 to TRBJ2-1; 7 nucleotides align to TRBD2. The CDR3 spans 14 residues. V dropped 5 bases and J dropped 2; count of bases not matched to a gene: 3.

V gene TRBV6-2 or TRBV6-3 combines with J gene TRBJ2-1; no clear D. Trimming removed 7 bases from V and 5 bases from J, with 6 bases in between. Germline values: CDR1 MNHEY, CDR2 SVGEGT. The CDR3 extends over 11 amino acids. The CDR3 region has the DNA TGTGCCAGCAAGAGAGACAATGAGCAGTTCTTC. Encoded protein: CASKRDNEQFF.

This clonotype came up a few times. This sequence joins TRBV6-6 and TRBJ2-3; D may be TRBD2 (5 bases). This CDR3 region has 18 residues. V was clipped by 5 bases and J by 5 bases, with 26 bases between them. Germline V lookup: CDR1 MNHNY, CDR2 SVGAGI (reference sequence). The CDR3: CASSAGWRAEPTGDTQYF. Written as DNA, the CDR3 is TGTGCCAGCAGTGCCGGTTGGCGGGCGGAGCCAACCGGAGATACGCAGTATTTT.

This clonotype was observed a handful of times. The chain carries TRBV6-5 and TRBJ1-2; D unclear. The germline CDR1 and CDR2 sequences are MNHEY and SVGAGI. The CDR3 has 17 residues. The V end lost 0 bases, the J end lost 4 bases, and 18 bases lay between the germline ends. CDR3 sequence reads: CASSYSISGSYSYGYTF. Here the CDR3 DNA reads TGTGCCAGCAGTTACTCGATATCGGGCAGCTACTCCTATGGCTACACCTTC.

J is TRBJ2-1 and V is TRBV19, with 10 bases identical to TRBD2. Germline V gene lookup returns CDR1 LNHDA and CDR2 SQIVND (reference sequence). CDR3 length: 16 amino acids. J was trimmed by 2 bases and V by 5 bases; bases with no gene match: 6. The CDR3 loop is CASSRLAGVTYNEQFF. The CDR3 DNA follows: TGTGCCAGTAGTCGGCTAGCGGGAGTCACCTACAATGAGCAGTTCTTC. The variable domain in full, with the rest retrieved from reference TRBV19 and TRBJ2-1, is DGGITQSPKYLFRKEGQNVTLSCEQNLNHDAMYWYRQDPGQGLRLIYYSQIVNDFQKGDIAEGYSVSREKKESFPLTVTSAQKNPTAFYLCASSRLAGVTYNEQFFGPGTRLTVL.

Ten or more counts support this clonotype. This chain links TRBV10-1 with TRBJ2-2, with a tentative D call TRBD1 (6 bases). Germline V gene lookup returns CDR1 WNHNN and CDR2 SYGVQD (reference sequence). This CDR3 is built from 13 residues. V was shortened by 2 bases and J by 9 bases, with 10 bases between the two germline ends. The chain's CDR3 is CASSEGGNRELFF. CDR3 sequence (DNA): TGCGCCAGCAGTGAGGGGGGCAACCGGGAGCTGTTTTTT.

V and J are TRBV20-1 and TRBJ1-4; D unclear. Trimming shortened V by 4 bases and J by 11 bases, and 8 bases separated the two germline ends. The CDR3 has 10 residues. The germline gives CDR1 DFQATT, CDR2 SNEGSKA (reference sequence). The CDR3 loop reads CSATTGKLFF. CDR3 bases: TGCAGTGCTACCACGGGTAAACTGTTTTTT.

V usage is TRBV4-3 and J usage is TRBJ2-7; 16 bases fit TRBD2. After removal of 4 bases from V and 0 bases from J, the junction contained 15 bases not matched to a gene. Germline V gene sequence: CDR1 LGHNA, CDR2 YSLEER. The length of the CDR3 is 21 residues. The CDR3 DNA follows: TGCGCCAGCAGCCGCTATCTCTCGGGACTAGCGGGAGGGCAGAACTCCTACGAGCAGTACTTC. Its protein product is CASSRYLSGLAGGQNSYEQYF.

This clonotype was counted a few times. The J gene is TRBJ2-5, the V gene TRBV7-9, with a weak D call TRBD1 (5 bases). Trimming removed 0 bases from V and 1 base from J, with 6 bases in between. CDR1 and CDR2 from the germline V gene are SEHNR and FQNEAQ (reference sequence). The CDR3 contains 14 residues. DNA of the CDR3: TGTGCCAGCAGCTTAGCGGGGCGCCAAGAGACCCAGTACTTC. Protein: CASSLAGRQETQYF.

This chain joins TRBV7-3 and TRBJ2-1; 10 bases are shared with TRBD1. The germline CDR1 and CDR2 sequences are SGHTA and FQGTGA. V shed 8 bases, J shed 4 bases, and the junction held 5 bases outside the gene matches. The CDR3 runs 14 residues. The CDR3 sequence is CASLAGQGYNEQFF. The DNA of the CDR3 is TGTGCCAGCTTGGCGGGACAGGGGTACAATGAGCAGTTCTTC.

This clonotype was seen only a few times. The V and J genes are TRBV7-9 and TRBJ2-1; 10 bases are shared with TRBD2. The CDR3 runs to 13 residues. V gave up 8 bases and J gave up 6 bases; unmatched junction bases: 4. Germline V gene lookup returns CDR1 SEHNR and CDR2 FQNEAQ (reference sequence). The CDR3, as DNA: TGTGCCAGCCCTAGCGGGAGCGGCAATGAGCAGTTCTTC. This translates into CASPSGSGNEQFF.

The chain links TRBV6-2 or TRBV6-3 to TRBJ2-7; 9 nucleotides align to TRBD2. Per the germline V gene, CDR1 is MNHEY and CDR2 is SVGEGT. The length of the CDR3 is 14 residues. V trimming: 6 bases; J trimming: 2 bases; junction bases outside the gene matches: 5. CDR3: CASSASGTTYEQYV. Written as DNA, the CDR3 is TGTGCCAGCAGCGCTAGCGGGACCACCTACGAGCAGTACGTC.

CDR3 in amino acids: CSAANRDSYGYTF. CDR3 DNA: TGCAGTGCTGCTAACCGGGACAGCTATGGCTACACCTTC. The genes are TRBV20-1 and TRBJ1-2, with 7 nucleotides matching TRBD1. Trimming cost V 5 bases and J 4 bases; bases outside gene matches: 7. The germline gives CDR1 DFQATT, CDR2 SNEGSKA (reference sequence). The CDR3 spans 13 residues.

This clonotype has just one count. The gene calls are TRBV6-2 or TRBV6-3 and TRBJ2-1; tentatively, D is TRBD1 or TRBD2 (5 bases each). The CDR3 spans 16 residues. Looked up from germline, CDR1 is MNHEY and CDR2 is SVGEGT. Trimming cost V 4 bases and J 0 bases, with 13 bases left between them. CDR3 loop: CASSFGGEGSYNEQFF. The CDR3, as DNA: TGTGCCAGCAGTTTTGGGGGAGAAGGCTCCTACAATGAGCAGTTCTTC.

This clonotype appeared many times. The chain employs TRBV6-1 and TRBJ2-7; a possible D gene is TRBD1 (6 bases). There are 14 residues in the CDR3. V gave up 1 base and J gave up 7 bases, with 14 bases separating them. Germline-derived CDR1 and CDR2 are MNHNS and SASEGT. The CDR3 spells CASSEVPGQGEQYF. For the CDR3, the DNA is TGTGCCAGCAGTGAAGTACCAGGGCAGGGGGAGCAGTACTTC.

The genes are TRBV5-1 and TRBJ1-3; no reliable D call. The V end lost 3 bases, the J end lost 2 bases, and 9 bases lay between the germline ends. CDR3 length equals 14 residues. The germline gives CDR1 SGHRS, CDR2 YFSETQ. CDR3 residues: CASSSPEAGNTIYF. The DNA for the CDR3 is TGCGCCAGCAGCTCACCCGAGGCTGGAAACACCATATATTTT.

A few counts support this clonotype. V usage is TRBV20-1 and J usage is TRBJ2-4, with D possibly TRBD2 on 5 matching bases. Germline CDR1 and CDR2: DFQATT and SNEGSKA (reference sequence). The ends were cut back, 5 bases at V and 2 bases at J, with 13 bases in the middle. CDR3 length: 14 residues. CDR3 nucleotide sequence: TGCAGTGCTCCCAATACGGGATCCAAAAACATTCAGTACTTC. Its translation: CSAPNTGSKNIQYF.

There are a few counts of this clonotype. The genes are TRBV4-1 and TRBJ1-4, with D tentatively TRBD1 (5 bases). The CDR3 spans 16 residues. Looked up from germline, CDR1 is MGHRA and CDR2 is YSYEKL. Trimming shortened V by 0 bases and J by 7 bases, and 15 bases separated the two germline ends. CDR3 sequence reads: CASSQDIGVSGEKLFF. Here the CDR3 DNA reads TGCGCCAGCAGCCAAGATATAGGGGTTAGTGGTGAAAAACTGTTTTTT.

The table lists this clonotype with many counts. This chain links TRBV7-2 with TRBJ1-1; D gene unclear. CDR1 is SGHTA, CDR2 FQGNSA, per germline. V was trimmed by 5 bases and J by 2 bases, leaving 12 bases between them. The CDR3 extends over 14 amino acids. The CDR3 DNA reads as TGTGCCAGCAGCCAGTATACCGCCAACACTGAAGCTTTCTTT. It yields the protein CASSQYTANTEAFF.

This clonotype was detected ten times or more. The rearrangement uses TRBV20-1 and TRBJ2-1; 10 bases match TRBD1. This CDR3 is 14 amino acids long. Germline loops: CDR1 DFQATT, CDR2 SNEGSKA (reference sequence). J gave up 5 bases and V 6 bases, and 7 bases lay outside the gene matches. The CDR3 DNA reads TGCAGTGCAAACGGGACAGGGGAAGACAATGAGCAGTTCTTC. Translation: CSANGTGEDNEQFF.

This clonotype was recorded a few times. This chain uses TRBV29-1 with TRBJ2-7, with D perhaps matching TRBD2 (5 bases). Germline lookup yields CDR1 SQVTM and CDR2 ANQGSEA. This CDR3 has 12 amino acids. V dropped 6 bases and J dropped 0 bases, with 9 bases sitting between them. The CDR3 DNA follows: TGCAGCGTGACAACTAGCTCCTACGAGCAGTACTTC. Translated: CSVTTSSYEQYF.